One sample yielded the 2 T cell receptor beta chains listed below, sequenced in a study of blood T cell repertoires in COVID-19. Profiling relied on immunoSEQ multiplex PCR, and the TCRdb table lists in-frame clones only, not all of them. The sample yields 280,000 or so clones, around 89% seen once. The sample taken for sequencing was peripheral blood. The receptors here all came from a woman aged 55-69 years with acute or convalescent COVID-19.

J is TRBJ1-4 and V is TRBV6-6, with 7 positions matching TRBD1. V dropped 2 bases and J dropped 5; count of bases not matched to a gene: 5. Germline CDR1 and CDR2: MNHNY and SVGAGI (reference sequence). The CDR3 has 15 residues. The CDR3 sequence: CASSYPGTANEKLFF. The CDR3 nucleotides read TGTGCCAGCAGTTACCCGGGGACAGCGAATGAAAAACTGTTTTTT.

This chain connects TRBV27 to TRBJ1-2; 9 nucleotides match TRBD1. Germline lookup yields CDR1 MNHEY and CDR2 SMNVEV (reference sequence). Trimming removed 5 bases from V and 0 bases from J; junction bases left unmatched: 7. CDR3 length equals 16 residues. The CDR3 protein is CASSPDRGSANYGYTF. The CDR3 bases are TGTGCCAGCAGTCCCGACAGGGGGTCGGCTAACTATGGCTACACCTTC.